Detailed here is one T cell receptor (beta chain). Its antigen is unknown. The junction departs from germline at one end; a sequencing error may be responsible. The data belong to a study of T cells in Graves' hyperthyroidism and ophthalmopathy. CDR3 size: 13 residues. Germline lookup yields CDR1 SGHNT and CDR2 YYREEE (reference sequence). Study-wide results and caveats: The model forecast ophthalmopathy, anticipating it by a median 6.5 months before onset.

There were TCR beta CDR3 regions amplified from RNA transcripts. The TCR CDR3 first-round RT-PCR relied on the HTBI primer set. Using its own MiXCR run on the multiplex PCR reads, TCRdb lists one record per CDR3 protein. The sample yields more than 550,000 distinct CDR3 sequences, nearly 45% seen once. Lactation, pregnancy, other autoimmune disease or uncontrolled infection excluded patients. What was sequenced was peripheral blood or thyroid tissue (not recorded which). The V and J genes are TRBV5-4 and TRBJ2-7; perhaps TRBD1 as D (6 bases). The clonotype was recovered from an adult man with Graves' disease, either hyperthyroidism or ophthalmopathy (not recorded which). The CDR3 loop is CASSARDRSEQYF. DNA of the CDR3: TGCGCCAGCAGTGCTAGAGACAGGTCGGAGCAGTACTTC.